The clone carrying this T cell receptor (beta chain) occurred once. The sample belongs to a study of cytomegalovirus exposure and HLA in healthy donors. TCRdb's copy holds only in-frame clones and misses some; the assay was immunoSEQ multiplex PCR. The table includes fewer than 200,000 clones, roughly 89% detected once. The CDR3 is made up of 12 amino acids. Germline lookup yields CDR1 MDHEN and CDR2 SYDVKM. Between the trimmed V and J ends, which lost 2 bases and 8 bases, there was a span of 9 bases. Sequenced material: PBMCs. The chain combines TRBV28 with TRBJ1-2; D ambiguous. This receptor was taken from a woman in her late teens or twenties in good health and CMV-seropositive. CDR3 coding DNA: TGTGCCAGCAGTTTACGCTACCGGGGCTACACCTTC. Translating it yields CASSLRYRGYTF.